A selection of T cell receptor beta chains follows, all from one sample in a study of blood T cell repertoires in COVID-19. This table comes from immunoSEQ multiplex PCR, and its TCRdb copy is limited to in-frame clones, with some not included. This sample has around 450,000 clones, with 75% to 90% found just once. The sequenced sample was PBMCs or T cells enriched from blood (not recorded which). All receptors derive from a woman between 18 and 29 years old who had recovered from COVID-19. Each CDR3 is given with its conserved first and last residue. D genes are given only for firm matches. Size is stated for part of the rows, as once, few or many counts, or as a class when the clone is expanded.

TRBJ1-5	TRBV6-5	NA	TRBD1	CASSRDRGSNQPQHF	TGTGCCAGCAGTAGGGACAGGGGAAGCAATCAGCCCCAGCATTTT
TRBJ2-4	TRBV11-2	once	NA	CASSLGAPENIQYF	TGTGCCAGCAGCTTAGGGGCCCCGGAAAACATTCAGTACTTC
TRBJ1-5	TRBV21-1	once	NA	CASSKSYRGRSQHF	TGTGCCAGCAGCAAGAGTTACAGGGGACGGTCCCAGCATTTT
TRBJ2-3	TRBV2	NA	TRBD1	CASSDIDRGSDTQYF	TGTGCCAGCAGTGACATCGACAGGGGGTCAGATACGCAGTATTTT
TRBJ1-1	TRBV19	NA	NA	CASSIPGGTEAFF	TGTGCCAGTAGTATTCCGGGGGGGACTGAAGCTTTCTTT
TRBJ2-7	TRBV24-1	NA	TRBD1	CATSDPGQGRDEQYF	TGTGCCACCAGTGACCCGGGACAGGGGCGCGACGAGCAGTACTTC
TRBJ1-1	TRBV12-3/TRBV12-4	NA	TRBD1	CASSLGQHTEAFF	TGTGCCAGCAGCTTGGGACAGCACACTGAAGCTTTCTTT
TRBJ2-1	TRBV5-1	NA	NA	CASSLSGIGKTRAEQFF	TGCGCCAGCAGTTTATCGGGAATTGGGAAGACCCGGGCTGAGCAGTTCTTC
TRBJ2-2	TRBV6-4	NA	NA	CASGGTDTGELFF	TGTGCCAGCGGGGGGACGGACACCGGGGAGCTGTTTTTT
TRBJ2-3	TRBV6-1	once	TRBD2	CASSEAILAGVTDTQYF	TGTGCCAGCAGTGAAGCAATTCTCGCGGGGGTCACAGATACGCAGTATTTT
TRBJ1-5	TRBV6-6	once	NA	CASSYSQGRQPQHF	TGTGCCAGCAGTTACTCACAGGGAAGACAGCCCCAGCATTTT
TRBJ1-1	TRBV6-5	once	NA	CASRRWTEAFF	TGTGCCAGCAGGCGATGGACTGAAGCTTTCTTT
TRBJ1-1	TRBV30	NA	NA	CAWSVGILGTEAFF	TGTGCCTGGAGTGTCGGGATCTTGGGCACTGAAGCTTTCTTT
TRBJ2-2	TRBV16	NA	NA	CASSQFLTGELFF	TGTGCCAGCAGCCAATTCTTAACCGGGGAGCTGTTTTTT
TRBJ1-1	TRBV29-1	few	TRBD1	CSVVRTGDMNTEAFF	TGCAGCGTTGTACGGACAGGGGATATGAACACTGAAGCTTTCTTT
TRBJ2-3	TRBV20-1	NA	NA	CSATLADTQYF	TGCAGTGCTACTCTAGCAGATACGCAGTATTTT
TRBJ1-1	TRBV30	NA	NA	CALEPVTRTEAFF	TGTGCCTTGGAACCCGTGACTCGGACTGAAGCTTTCTTT
TRBJ2-3	TRBV28	NA	TRBD2	CASSPYGESGGESDTQYF	TGTGCCAGCAGTCCCTACGGGGAAAGCGGGGGGGAAAGTGATACGCAGTATTTT
TRBJ2-6	TRBV10-1	NA	NA	CASSDPGAGANVLTF	TGCGCCAGCAGTGACCCAGGGGCTGGGGCCAACGTCCTGACTTTC
TRBJ1-1	TRBV10-2	once	TRBD1	CASIGKGRGDTEAFF	TGCGCCAGCATAGGGAAGGGCAGGGGGGACACTGAAGCTTTCTTT
TRBJ2-1	TRBV9	NA	TRBD2	CASSVVAGGYNEQFF	TGTGCCAGCAGCGTAGTAGCGGGGGGGTACAATGAGCAGTTCTTC
TRBJ2-3	TRBV7-2	once	NA	CASSLVGQEDTQYF	TGTGCCAGCAGCTTAGTTGGTCAGGAAGATACGCAGTATTTT
TRBJ1-6	TRBV5-8	NA	TRBD1	CASRPGQGDNSPLHF	TGTGCCAGCAGGCCAGGACAGGGGGATAATTCACCCCTCCACTTT